Presented here are 20 T cell receptor beta chains from one specimen sequenced in a study of metastatic and nonmetastatic thyroid tumors. TCRdb re-called clones via MiXCR from the PCR reads. The table includes around 4,900 clones, roughly 20% detected once. Patients were all untreated before their thyroid surgery. Sequencing was performed on tumor tissue. The receptors here all came from a male donor with papillary thyroid cancer or a benign thyroid nodule (not recorded which). Some clones in this sample may be carry-over from other donors' samples.

This clone has a count of ten or more. It may be a read error: a sequence one base away is much more abundant. The CDR3 sequence is CAGSLLAGYTF. The CDR3 coding sequence is TGTGCCGGCAGTCTTTTGGCTGGCTACACCTTC. This chain uses TRBV28 with TRBJ1-2; D is unclear. Looked up from germline, CDR1 is MDHEN and CDR2 is SYDVKM. This CDR3 comprises 11 residues.

The sample holds a few counts of this clone. One end of the junction fails to match germline, which may point to a read error. The rearrangement links TRBV28 to TRBJ2-1; 9 nucleotides line up with TRBD1. The CDR3 is 12 amino acids. The germline gives CDR1 MDHEN, CDR2 SYDVKM. Here the CDR3 DNA reads TGTGCCAGCAGTGGGACAGGGAATGATCAGTTCTTC. The encoded protein is CASSGTGNDQFF.

The table lists this clone with a count of one. V usage is TRBV7-6 and J usage is TRBJ2-6; the match to TRBD2 covers 14 bases. The V segment lost 2 bases and the J segment 2 bases; nucleotides outside the gene matches: 11. This CDR3 region has 21 residues. From germline, CDR1 is SGHVS and CDR2 FNYEAQ. CDR3 nucleotides: TGTGCCAGCAGCTTATTTGGGACTAGCGGGAGAGGGAGTGCTGGGGCCAACGTCCTGACTTTC. This translates into CASSLFGTSGRGSAGANVLTF.

This clone has just a few counts. The chain carries TRBV28 and TRBJ1-4; D is unclear. The CDR3 is 16 residues long. From germline, CDR1 is MDHEN and CDR2 SYDVKM. V was clipped by 2 bases and J by 5 bases, with 15 bases between them. CDR3 bases: TGTGCCAGCAGTTTAAATAGGGCAGTTTCAAATGAAAAACTGTTTTTT. It specifies CASSLNRAVSNEKLFF.

This clone appeared many times. The chain carries TRBV30 and TRBJ2-3; tentative D call: TRBD2 (6 bases). Per germline, CDR1 GTSNPN and CDR2 SVGIG (reference sequence). V shed 3 bases and J shed 4 bases, with 14 bases lying between them. The CDR3 is made up of 14 amino acids. The CDR3 protein is CAWRSPGEADTQYF. The CDR3 DNA is TGTGCCTGGAGAAGTCCGGGAGAGGCAGATACGCAGTATTTT.

This clone was seen a few times. The chain couples TRBV6-1 to TRBJ2-1, with 13 bases fitting TRBD2. Per the germline V gene, CDR1 is MNHNS and CDR2 is SASEGT. The V gene end was trimmed by 4 bases and the J gene end by 2 bases; junction bases not matched to a gene: 2. The CDR3 consists of 16 residues. CDR3 DNA: TGTGCCAGCAGTGCCGGGACTAGCGGGGCCTACAATGAGCAGTTCTTC. Translating it yields CASSAGTSGAYNEQFF.

This clone is labeled medium-sized. The CDR3 protein is CASKPSGPHTGELFF. The CDR3, as DNA: TGTGCCAGCAAGCCTAGCGGGCCCCACACCGGGGAGCTGTTTTTT. The genes are TRBV28 and TRBJ2-2; 8 nucleotides match TRBD2. The CDR3 covers 15 residues. Germline CDR1 reads MDHEN; CDR2 reads SYDVKM. The V and J ends lost 7 bases and 3 bases, in that order; junction bases with no gene match: 7. Full variable domain (outside the CDR3, taken from reference TRBV28 and TRBJ2-2): DVKVTQSSRYLVKRTGEKVFLECVQDMDHENMFWYRQDPGLGLRLIYFSYDVKMKEKGDIPEGYSVSREKKERFSLILESASTNQTSMYLCASKPSGPHTGELFFGEGSRLTVL.

This chain connects TRBV4-2 to TRBJ2-2; 7 bases fit TRBD1. The CDR3 runs to 15 residues. Germline CDR1 reads LGHNA; CDR2 reads YNFKEQ. V was pared by 5 bases and J by 2 bases, with 5 bases of the junction left unmatched. DNA of the CDR3: TGTGCCAGCAGCTCCGGGACAGCAAACACCGGGGAGCTGTTTTTT. Encoded protein: CASSSGTANTGELFF.

This clone was recorded at least ten times. A much larger clonotype is one base distant, so this may be a read error. At the DNA level, this CDR3 is encoded by other sequences in the same sample as well. The genes are TRBV19 and TRBJ2-7; the D gene is possibly TRBD2 (6 bases). The CDR3 has 12 residues. Per the germline V gene, CDR1 is LNHDA and CDR2 is SQIVND (reference sequence). The CDR3 DNA reads TGTGCCAGTAGGGGGGACTCCTACGAGCAATACTTC. It encodes CASRGDSYEQYF.

V is TRBV28 and J is TRBJ1-2; 7 bases agree with TRBD1. The CDR3 loop spans 13 amino acids. Germline values: CDR1 MDHEN, CDR2 SYDVKM. The V segment lost 7 bases and the J segment 12 bases; nucleotides outside the gene matches: 14. CDR3 protein: CASKYRTGARDTF. The CDR3 DNA sequence: TGTGCCAGCAAATACAGAACAGGGGCCAGAGACACCTTC.

Sample share makes this clone large. V is TRBV5-8 and J is TRBJ2-7; D is perhaps TRBD1 (6 bases). CDR1 and CDR2 (germline): SGHTS, YDEGEE. Trimming left V 4 bases short and J 6 bases short, with 11 bases between. The CDR3 has 12 residues. In DNA, the CDR3 is TGTGCCAGCAGCCCGGGGACACTCGAGCAGTACTTC. This gives the protein CASSPGTLEQYF.

Relative to its sample, this clone is medium-sized. The gene calls are TRBV5-8 and TRBJ1-1; D ambiguous. V was shortened by 0 bases and J by 1 base, with 4 bases between the two germline ends. The CDR3 covers 13 residues. Germline V gives CDR1 SGHTS, CDR2 YDEGEE. The CDR3 coding sequence is TGTGCCAGCAGCTTGGGCGGGAACACTGAAGCTTTCTTT. Amino acids: CASSLGGNTEAFF.

Worth noting for this clone: This could be a read error, since a much larger clone is one nucleotide away. Within the sample, other DNA sequences also encode this same CDR3. V gene TRBV4-1 combines with J gene TRBJ2-2; 8 bases are shared with TRBD2. The CDR3 sequence is 16 residues long. CDR1 is MGHRA, CDR2 YSYEKL, per germline. The CDR3 DNA is TGCGCCAGCAGCCAAGATCCCGGGAGGGCCACCGGTGAGCTGTTTTTT. Translating it yields CASSQDPGRATGELFF.

The V gene is TRBV11-2, the J gene TRBJ2-5; D possibly matches TRBD1 or TRBD2 (5 bases each). The CDR3 spans 18 residues. V was trimmed by 1 base and J by 4 bases, leaving 22 bases between them. Germline V gene lookup returns CDR1 SGHAT and CDR2 FQNNGV. The DNA for the CDR3 is TGTGCCAGCAGCTTAGTGGGGCTAGCTCAGAGGTCGCCAGAGACCCAGTACTTC. It yields the protein CASSLVGLAQRSPETQYF.

This clone was picked up many times. J is TRBJ2-1 and V is TRBV5-8; 8 bases map to TRBD2. V dropped 6 bases and J dropped 0; count of bases not matched to a gene: 5. The germline gives CDR1 SGHTS, CDR2 YDEGEE. The CDR3 is 15 residues long. CDR3 region: CASNPSGSSYNEQFF. In nucleotides, the CDR3 is TGTGCCAGCAATCCGAGCGGGAGCTCCTACAATGAGCAGTTCTTC.

This clone was counted at least ten times. A much larger clone differs from this one at a single base, so this may be a read error. Other DNA sequences from this sample encode an identical CDR3 as well. This chain links TRBV2 with TRBJ2-2; TRBD1 might be the D (5 bases). This CDR3 is built from 14 residues. Germline V CDR1 and CDR2: SNHLY, FYNNEI. The CDR3 bases are TGTGCCAGCAAAGAACAGGAGAACACAGGGGAGCTGTTTTTT. It codes for CASKEQENTGELFF.

V gene TRBV28 combines with J gene TRBJ2-5, with TRBD1 identical over 11 bases. Germline V gene data show CDR1 as MDHEN and CDR2 as SYDVKM. The CDR3 extends over 16 amino acids. Trimming removed 5 bases from V and 4 bases from J; junction bases left unmatched: 9. The DNA for the CDR3 is TGTGCCAGCAGTCCCTGGACAGGGGGCGGGATAGAGACCCAGTACTTC. It yields the protein CASSPWTGGGIETQYF.

The gene calls are TRBV7-2 and TRBJ2-1; no reliable D call. There are 15 residues in the CDR3. The V gene lost 0 bases and the J gene lost 4 bases, with 10 bases spanning the gap. CDR1 and CDR2 from the germline V gene are SGHTA and FQGNSA. The CDR3 spells CASSLAVILYNEQFF. The CDR3, as DNA: TGTGCCAGCAGCTTAGCTGTCATCCTTTACAATGAGCAGTTCTTC.

The table lists this clone with a few counts. This sequence joins TRBV6-4 and TRBJ1-6; a weak D match, TRBD1 (6 bases). V was clipped by 3 bases and J by 7 bases, with 10 bases between them. The germline V gene encodes CDR1 MRHNA and CDR2 SNTAGT. CDR3 length equals 14 residues. CDR3 coding DNA: TGTGCCAGCAGTGATGGGGGGCACAATTCACCCCTCCACTTT. Protein product: CASSDGGHNSPLHF.

The V and J genes are TRBV27 and TRBJ1-6; D possibly corresponds to TRBD1 (5 bases). CDR1 is MNHEY and CDR2 is SMNVEV in the germline V gene (reference sequence). The CDR3 totals 14 residues. V lost 3 bases and J 7 bases, leaving 10 bases between the germline ends. The DNA for the CDR3 is TGTGCCAGCAGTTTGGGGGTTATGAATTCACCCCTCCACTTT. Translating gives CASSLGVMNSPLHF.